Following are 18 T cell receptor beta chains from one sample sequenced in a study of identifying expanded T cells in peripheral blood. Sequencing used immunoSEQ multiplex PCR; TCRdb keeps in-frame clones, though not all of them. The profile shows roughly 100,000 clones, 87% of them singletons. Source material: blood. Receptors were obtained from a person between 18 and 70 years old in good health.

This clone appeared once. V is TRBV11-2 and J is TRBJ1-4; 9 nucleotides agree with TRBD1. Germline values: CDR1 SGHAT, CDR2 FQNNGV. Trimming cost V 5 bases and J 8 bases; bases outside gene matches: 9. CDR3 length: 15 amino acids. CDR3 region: CASSDRTGADEKLFF. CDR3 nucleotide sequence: TGTGCCAGCAGCGATCGGACAGGGGCGGACGAAAAACTGTTTTTT.

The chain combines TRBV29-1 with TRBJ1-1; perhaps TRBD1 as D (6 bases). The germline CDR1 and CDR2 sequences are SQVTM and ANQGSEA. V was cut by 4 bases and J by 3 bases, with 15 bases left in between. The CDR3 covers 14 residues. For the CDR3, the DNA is TGCAGCGTTGGGACGGCGCAGGGGTACACTGAAGCTTTCTTT. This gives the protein CSVGTAQGYTEAFF.

The CDR3, as DNA: TGTGCCATCAGCTCTAGCAATCAGCCCCAGCATTTT. Translated: CAISSSNQPQHF. The rearrangement links TRBV10-3 to TRBJ1-5; D unresolved. Germline V gene sequence: CDR1 ENHRY, CDR2 SYGVKD. The CDR3 spans 12 residues. The germline V and J ends were trimmed by 6 bases and 0 bases, with 3 bases remaining between them.

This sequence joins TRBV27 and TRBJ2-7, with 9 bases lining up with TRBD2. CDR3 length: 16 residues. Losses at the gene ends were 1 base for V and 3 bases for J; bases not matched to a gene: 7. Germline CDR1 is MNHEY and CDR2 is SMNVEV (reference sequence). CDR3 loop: CASSLLGSGGLYEQYF. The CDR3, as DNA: TGTGCCAGCAGTTTATTAGGTAGCGGGGGTCTCTACGAGCAGTACTTC.

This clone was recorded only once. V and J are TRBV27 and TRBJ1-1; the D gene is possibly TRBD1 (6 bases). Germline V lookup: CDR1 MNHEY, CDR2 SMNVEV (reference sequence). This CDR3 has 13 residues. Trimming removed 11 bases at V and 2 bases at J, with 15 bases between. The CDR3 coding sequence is TGTGCCTGTTCTCAGGGGCCCAACACTGAAGCTTTCTTT. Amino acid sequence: CACSQGPNTEAFF.

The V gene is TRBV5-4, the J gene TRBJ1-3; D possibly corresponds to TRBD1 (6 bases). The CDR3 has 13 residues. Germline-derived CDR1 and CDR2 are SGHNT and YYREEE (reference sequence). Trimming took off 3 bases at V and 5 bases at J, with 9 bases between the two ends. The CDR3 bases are TGTGCCAGCAGCTCGGACAGAAGAAACACCATATATTTT. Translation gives CASSSDRRNTIYF.

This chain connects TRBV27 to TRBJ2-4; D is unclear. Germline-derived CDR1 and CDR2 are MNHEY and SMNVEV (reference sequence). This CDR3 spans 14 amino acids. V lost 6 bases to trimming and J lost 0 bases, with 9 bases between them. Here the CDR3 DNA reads TGTGCCAGCAGGGGTGAACTAGCCAAAAACATTCAGTACTTC. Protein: CASRGELAKNIQYF.

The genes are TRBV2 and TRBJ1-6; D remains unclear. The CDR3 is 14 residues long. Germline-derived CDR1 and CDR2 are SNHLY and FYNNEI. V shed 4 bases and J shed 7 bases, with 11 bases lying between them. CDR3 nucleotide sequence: TGTGCCAGCAGTGTGGCATCGTCCAATTCACCCCTCCACTTT. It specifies CASSVASSNSPLHF.

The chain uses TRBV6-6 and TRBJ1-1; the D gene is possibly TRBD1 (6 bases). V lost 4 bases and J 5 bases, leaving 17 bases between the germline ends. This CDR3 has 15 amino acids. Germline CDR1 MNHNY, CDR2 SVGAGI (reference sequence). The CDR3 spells CASSSSGGVETEAFF. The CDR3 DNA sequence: TGTGCCAGCAGTTCCTCCGGGGGCGTCGAGACTGAAGCTTTCTTT.

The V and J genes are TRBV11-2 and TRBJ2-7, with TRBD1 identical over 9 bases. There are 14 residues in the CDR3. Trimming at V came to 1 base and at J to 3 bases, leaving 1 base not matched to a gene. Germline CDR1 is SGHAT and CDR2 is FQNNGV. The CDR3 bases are TGTGCCAGCAGCTTAGGGGGACAGGGCTACGAGCAGTACTTC. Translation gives CASSLGGQGYEQYF. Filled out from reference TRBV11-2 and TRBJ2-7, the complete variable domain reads EAGVAQSPRYKIIEKRQSVAFWCNPISGHATLYWYQQILGQGPKLLIQFQNNGVVDDSQLPKDRFSAERLKGVDSTLKIQPAKLEDSAVYLCASSLGGQGYEQYFGPGTRLTVT.

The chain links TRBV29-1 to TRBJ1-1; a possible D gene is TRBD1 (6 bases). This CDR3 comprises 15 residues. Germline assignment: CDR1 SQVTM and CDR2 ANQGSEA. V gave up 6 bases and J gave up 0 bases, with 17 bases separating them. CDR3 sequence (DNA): TGCAGCGTGACTAGGAGGGGGGATATGAACACTGAAGCTTTCTTT. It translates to CSVTRRGDMNTEAFF.

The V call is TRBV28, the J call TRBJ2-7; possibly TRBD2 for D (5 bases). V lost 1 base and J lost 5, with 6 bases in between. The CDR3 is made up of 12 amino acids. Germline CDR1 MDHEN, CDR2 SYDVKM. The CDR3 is CASSLSGNEQYF. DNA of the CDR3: TGTGCCAGCAGTTTATCGGGGAACGAGCAGTACTTC.

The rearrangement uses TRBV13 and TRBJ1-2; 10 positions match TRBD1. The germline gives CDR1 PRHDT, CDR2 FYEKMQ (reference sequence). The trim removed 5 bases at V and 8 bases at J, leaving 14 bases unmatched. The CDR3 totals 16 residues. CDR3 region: CASSQQTGGALRGYTF. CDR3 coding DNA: TGTGCCAGCAGCCAACAGACAGGGGGCGCCCTTAGGGGCTACACCTTC. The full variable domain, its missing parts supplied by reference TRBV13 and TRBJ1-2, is AAGVIQSPRHLIKEKRETATLKCYPIPRHDTVYWYQQGPGQDPQFLISFYEKMQSDKGSIPDRFSAQQFSDYHSELNMSSLELGDSALYFCASSQQTGGALRGYTFGSGTRLTVV.

The CDR3 nucleotides read TGTGCCAGCAGTTACTCAAATGGGCGTTTATATTTT. Its translation is CASSYSNGRLYF. The chain links TRBV6-5 to TRBJ1-3, with D uncertain. V lost 0 bases and J 14 bases, leaving 11 bases between the germline ends. This CDR3 region has 12 residues. The V gene's germline CDR1 is MNHEY and CDR2 SVGAGI.

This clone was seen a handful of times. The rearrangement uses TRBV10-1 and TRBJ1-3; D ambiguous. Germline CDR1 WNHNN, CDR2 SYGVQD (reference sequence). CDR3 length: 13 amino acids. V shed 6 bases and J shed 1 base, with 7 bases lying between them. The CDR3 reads CASRPGSGNTIYF. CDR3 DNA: TGCGCCAGCAGGCCGGGATCTGGAAACACCATATATTTT.

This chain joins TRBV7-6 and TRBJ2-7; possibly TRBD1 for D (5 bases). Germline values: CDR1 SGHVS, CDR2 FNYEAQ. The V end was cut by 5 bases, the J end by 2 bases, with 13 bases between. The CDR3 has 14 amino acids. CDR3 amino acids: CASSPPSGTYEQYF. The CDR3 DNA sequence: TGTGCCAGCAGCCCCCCCTCAGGGACCTACGAGCAGTACTTC.

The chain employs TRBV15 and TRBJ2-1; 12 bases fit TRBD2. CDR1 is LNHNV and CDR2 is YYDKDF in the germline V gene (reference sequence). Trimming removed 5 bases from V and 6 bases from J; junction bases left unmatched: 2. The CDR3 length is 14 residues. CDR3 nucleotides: TGTGCCACCAGCCCTAGCGGGGGGGCCAATGAGCAGTTCTTC. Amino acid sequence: CATSPSGGANEQFF. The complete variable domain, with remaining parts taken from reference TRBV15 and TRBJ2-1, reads DAMVIQNPRYQVTQFGKPVTLSCSQTLNHNVMYWYQQKSSQAPKLLFHYYDKDFNNEADTPDNFQSRRPNTSFCFLDIRSPGLGDTAMYLCATSPSGGANEQFFGPGTRLTVL.

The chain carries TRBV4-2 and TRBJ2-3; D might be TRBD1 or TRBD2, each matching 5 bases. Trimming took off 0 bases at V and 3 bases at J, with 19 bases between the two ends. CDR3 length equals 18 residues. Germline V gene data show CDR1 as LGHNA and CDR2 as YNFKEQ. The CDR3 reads CASSQESRGPGLTDTQYF. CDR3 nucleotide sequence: TGTGCCAGCAGCCAAGAAAGTCGAGGGCCAGGGTTGACAGATACGCAGTATTTT.